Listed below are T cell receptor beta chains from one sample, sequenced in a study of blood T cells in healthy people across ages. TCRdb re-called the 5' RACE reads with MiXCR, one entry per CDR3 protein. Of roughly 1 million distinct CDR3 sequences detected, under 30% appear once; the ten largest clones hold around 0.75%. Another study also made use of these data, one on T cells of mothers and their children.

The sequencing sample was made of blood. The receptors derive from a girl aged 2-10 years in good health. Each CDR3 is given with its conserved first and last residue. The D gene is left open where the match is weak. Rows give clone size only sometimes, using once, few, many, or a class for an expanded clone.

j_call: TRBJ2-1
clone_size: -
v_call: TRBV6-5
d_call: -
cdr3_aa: CASSYSMSRYDEQFF
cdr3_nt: TGTGCCAGCAGTTACTCGATGTCACGGTACGACGAGCAGTTCTTC

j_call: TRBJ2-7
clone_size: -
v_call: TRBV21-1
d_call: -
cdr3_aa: CASKRDFFYEQYF
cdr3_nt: TGTGCCAGCAAGAGGGACTTCTTTTACGAGCAGTACTTC

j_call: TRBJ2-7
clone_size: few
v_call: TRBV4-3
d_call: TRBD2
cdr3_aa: CASSQDQLGLVPNEQYF
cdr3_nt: TGCGCCAGCAGCCAAGATCAATTAGGACTAGTCCCCAACGAGCAGTACTTC

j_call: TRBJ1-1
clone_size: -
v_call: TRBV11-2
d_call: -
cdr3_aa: CASSLSLGGNTEAFF
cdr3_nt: TGTGCCAGCAGCTTATCCCTTGGGGGCAACACTGAAGCTTTCTTT

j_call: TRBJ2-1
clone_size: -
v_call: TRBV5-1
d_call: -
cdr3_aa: CASSGSTYNEQFF
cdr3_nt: TGCGCCAGCAGCGGAAGCACCTACAATGAGCAGTTCTTC

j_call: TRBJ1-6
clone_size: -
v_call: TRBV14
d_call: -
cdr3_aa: CASSQYLQGSSPLHF
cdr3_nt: TGTGCCAGCAGCCAGTATCTGCAGGGATCCTCACCCCTCCACTTT

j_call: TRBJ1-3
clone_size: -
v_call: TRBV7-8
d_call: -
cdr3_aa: CASSLRQAISGNTIYF
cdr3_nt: TGTGCCAGCAGCTTAAGACAGGCAATCTCTGGAAACACCATATATTTT

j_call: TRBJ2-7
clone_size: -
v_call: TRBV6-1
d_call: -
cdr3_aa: CASRGGAGSYEQYF
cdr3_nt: TGTGCCAGCAGAGGTGGAGCGGGTTCCTACGAGCAGTACTTC

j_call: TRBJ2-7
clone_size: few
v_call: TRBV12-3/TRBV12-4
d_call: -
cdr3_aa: CASSFVRFYEQYF
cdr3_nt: TGTGCCAGCAGTTTCGTCAGATTCTACGAGCAGTACTTC

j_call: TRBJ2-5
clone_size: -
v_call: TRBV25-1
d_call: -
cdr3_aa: CASSDGSEPQYF
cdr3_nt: TGTGCCAGCAGTGATGGGTCAGAACCCCAGTACTTC

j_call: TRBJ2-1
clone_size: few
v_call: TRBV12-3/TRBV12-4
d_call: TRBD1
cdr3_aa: CASSIKPGGEQFF
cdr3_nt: TGTGCCAGCAGTATCAAACCAGGGGGAGAGCAGTTCTTC

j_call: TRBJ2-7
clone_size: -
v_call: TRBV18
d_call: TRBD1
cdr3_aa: CASSPFGQGFYYEQYF
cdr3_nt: TGTGCCAGCTCACCATTTGGACAGGGGTTTTACTACGAGCAGTACTTC

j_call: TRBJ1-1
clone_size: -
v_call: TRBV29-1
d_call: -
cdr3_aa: CSVVEQMNTEAFF
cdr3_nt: TGCAGCGTTGTTGAACAGATGAACACTGAAGCTTTCTTT

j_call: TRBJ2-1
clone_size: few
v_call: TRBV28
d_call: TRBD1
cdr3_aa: CASSLPRTGLLNEQFF
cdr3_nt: TGTGCCAGCAGTCTCCCTCGGACAGGGCTTTTGAATGAGCAGTTCTTC

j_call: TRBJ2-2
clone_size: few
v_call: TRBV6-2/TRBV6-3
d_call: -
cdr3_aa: CASREAGSPNTGELFF
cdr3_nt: TGTGCCAGCAGGGAGGCGGGGTCCCCGAACACCGGGGAGCTGTTTTTT

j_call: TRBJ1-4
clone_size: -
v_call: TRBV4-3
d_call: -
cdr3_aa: CASSRGTTEKLFF
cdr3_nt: TGCGCCAGCAGCCGCGGGACGACCGAAAAACTGTTTTTT

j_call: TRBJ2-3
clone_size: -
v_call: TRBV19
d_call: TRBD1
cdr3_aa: CASSNGQGQHTDTQYF
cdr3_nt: TGTGCCAGTAGCAATGGACAGGGCCAACACACAGATACGCAGTATTTT

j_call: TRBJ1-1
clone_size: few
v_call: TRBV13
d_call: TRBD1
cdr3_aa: CASSDRSRQGAIGGEAFF
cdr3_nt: TGTGCCAGCAGCGATAGGAGTAGACAGGGGGCGATCGGAGGTGAAGCTTTCTTT

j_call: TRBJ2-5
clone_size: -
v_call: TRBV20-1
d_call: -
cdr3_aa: CSAAGPQGGLLQETQYF
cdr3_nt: TGCAGTGCTGCGGGGCCCCAGGGCGGCTTATTACAAGAGACCCAGTACTTC

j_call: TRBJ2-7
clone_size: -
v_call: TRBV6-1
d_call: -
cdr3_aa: CASSDWVLTYEQYF
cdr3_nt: TGTGCCAGCAGTGACTGGGTTCTAACCTACGAGCAGTACTTC

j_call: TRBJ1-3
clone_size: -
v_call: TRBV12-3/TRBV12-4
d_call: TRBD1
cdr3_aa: CASSQTGLGNTIYF
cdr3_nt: TGTGCCAGCAGTCAGACAGGGCTAGGAAACACCATATATTTT

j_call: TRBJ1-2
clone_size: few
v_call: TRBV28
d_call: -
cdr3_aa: CASSLGFGGYTF
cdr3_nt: TGTGCCAGCAGTTTAGGGTTCGGTGGCTACACCTTC

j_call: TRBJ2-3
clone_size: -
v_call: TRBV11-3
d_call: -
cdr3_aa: CASSEKGGSDTQYF
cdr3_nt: TGTGCCAGCAGCGAAAAGGGGGGTTCGGATACGCAGTATTTT

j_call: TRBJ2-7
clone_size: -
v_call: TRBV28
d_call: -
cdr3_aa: CASSPGPDTEQYF
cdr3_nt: TGTGCCAGCAGTCCTGGCCCGGACACTGAGCAGTACTTC

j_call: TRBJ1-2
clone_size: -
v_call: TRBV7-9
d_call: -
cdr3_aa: CASSLGRIYTF
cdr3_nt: TGTGCCAGCAGCTTAGGCAGGATCTACACCTTC

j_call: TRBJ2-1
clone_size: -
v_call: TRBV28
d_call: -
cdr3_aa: CASSQGMGDEQFF
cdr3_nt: TGTGCCAGCAGTCAGGGTATGGGGGATGAGCAGTTCTTC

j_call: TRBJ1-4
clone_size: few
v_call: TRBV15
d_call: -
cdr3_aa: CATSRGRMGEKLFF
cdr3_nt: TGTGCCACCAGCAGAGGGAGGATGGGTGAAAAACTGTTTTTT

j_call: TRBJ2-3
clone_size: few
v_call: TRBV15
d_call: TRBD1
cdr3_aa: CATYTLPGQGPDTQYF
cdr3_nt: TGTGCCACCTATACTCTCCCGGGACAGGGCCCAGATACGCAGTATTTT

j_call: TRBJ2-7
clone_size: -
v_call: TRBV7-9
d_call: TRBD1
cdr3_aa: CASSSGTGRRGEQYF
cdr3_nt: TGTGCCAGCAGCTCGGGGACAGGAAGACGAGGCGAGCAGTACTTC

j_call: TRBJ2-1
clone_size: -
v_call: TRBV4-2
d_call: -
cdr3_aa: CASSQGSAGTYNEQFF
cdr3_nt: TGTGCCAGCAGCCAAGGGTCTGCGGGGACGTACAATGAGCAGTTCTTC

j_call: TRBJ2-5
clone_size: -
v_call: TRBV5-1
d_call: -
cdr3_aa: CASSEPGLQETQYF
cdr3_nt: TGCGCCAGCAGCGAGCCGGGACTGCAAGAGACCCAGTACTTC

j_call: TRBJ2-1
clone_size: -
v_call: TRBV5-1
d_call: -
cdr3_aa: CASSFTQGEGHEQFF
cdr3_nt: TGCGCCAGCAGCTTTACACAGGGGGAGGGCCATGAGCAGTTCTTC

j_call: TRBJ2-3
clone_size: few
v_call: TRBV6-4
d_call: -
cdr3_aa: CASSDSDTDTQYF
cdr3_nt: TGTGCCAGCAGTGACTCGGACACAGATACGCAGTATTTT

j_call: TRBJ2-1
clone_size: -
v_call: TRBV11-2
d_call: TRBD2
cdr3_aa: CASSFPATSGTNEQFF
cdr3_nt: TGTGCCAGCAGCTTTCCGGCGACTAGCGGGACCAATGAGCAGTTCTTC

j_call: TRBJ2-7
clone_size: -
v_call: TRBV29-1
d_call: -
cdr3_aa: CSIGRDVGSYEQYF
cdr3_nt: TGCAGCATTGGACGGGACGTAGGATCCTACGAGCAGTACTTC

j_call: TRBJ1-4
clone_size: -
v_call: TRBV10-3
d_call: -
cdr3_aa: CAISESGSQTNEKLFF
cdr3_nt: TGTGCCATCAGTGAGTCCGGGAGCCAGACTAATGAAAAACTGTTTTTT

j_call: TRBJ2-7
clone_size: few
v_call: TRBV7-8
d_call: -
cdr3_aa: CASSLAPLDPGVEQYF
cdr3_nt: TGTGCCAGCAGCTTAGCTCCTCTAGACCCGGGGGTCGAGCAGTACTTC

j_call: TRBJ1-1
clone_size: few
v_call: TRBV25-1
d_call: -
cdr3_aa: CASKAGVTEAFF
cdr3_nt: TGTGCCAGCAAGGCAGGGGTCACTGAAGCTTTCTTT

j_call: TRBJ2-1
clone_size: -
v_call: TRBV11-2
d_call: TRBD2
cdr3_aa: CASSSAPTSGSINEQFF
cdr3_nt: TGTGCCAGCAGCTCCGCTCCGACTAGCGGGAGTATAAATGAGCAGTTCTTC

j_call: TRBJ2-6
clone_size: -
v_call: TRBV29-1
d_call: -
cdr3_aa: CSVGRSGANVLTF
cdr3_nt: TGCAGCGTTGGTCGCTCTGGGGCCAACGTCCTGACTTTC

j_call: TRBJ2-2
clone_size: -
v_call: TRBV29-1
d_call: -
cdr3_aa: CSAGTTLTGELFF
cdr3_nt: TGCAGCGCGGGGACAACCCTCACCGGGGAGCTGTTTTTT

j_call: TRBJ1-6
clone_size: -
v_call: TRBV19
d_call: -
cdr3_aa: CASSMEHLRSPLHF
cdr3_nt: TGTGCCAGTAGTATGGAACATCTGAGATCACCCCTCCACTTT

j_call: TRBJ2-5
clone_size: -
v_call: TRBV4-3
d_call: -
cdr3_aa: CASSQDPAGEETQYF
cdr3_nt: TGCGCCAGCAGCCAAGATCCGGCAGGGGAAGAGACCCAGTACTTC

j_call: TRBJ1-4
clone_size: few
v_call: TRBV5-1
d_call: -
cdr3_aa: CASSLEGINEKLLF
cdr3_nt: TGCGCCAGCAGCTTGGAGGGGATTAATGAAAAACTGCTTTTT

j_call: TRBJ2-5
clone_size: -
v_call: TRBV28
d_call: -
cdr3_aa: CASSITDPGGEYF
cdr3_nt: TGTGCCAGCAGTATCACCGACCCAGGTGGGGAGTACTTC

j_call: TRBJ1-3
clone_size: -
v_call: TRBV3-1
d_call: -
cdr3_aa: CASSHTSPSGNTIYF
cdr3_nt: TGTGCCAGCAGCCACACCTCGCCCTCTGGAAACACCATATATTTT

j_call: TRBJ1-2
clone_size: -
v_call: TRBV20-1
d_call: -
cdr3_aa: CSVASSGYTF
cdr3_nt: TGCAGTGTCGCATCCTCCGGCTACACCTTC

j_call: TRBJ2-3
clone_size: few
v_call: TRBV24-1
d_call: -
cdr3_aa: CATSDLGEEGNTDTQYF
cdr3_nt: TGTGCCACCAGTGATTTGGGAGAAGAGGGTAACACAGATACGCAGTATTTT

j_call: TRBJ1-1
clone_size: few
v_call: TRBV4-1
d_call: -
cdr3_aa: CASSHPPKAFF
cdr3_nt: TGCGCCAGCAGCCACCCCCCGAAGGCTTTCTTT

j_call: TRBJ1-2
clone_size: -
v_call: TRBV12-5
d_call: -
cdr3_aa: CASGLDSAPWDYGYTF
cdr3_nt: TGTGCTAGTGGTTTAGACAGCGCACCCTGGGACTATGGCTACACCTTC

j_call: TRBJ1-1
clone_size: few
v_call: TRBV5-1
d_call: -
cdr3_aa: CASSLDTGTEAFF
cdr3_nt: TGCGCCAGCAGCTTGGACACAGGGACTGAAGCTTTCTTT

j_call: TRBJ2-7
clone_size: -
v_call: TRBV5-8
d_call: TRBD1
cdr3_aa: CATTGGTSYEQYF
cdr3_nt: TGCGCCACGACAGGGGGGACTTCCTACGAGCAGTACTTC

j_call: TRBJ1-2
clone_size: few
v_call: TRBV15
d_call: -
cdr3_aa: CATSFRTGATYGYTF
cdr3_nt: TGTGCCACCAGCTTCCGAACCGGGGCAACCTATGGCTACACCTTC

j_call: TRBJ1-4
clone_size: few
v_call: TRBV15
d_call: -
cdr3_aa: CATSRDEVTTNEKLFF
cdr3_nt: TGTGCCACCAGCAGAGATGAGGTCACAACTAATGAAAAACTGTTTTTT

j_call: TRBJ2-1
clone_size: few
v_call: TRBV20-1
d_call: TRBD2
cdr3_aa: CSAGGGTTVHEQFF
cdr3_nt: TGCAGTGCTGGGGGTGGGACTACTGTCCATGAGCAGTTCTTC

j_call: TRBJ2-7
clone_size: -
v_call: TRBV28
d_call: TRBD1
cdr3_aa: CASTFGDRDYEQYF
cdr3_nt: TGTGCCAGCACCTTCGGGGACAGGGACTACGAGCAGTACTTC

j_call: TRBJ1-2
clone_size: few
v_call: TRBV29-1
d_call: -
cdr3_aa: CSVTPRGSNYGYTF
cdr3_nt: TGCAGCGTCACGCCGAGAGGGTCTAACTATGGCTACACCTTC

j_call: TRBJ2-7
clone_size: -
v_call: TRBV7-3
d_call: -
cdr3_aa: CASRGAGVIPYEQYF
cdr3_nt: TGTGCCAGCAGGGGCGCCGGGGTCATCCCCTACGAGCAGTACTTC

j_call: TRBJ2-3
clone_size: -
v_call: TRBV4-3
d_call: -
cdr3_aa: CASSQGVAERTDTQYF
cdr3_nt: TGCGCCAGCAGCCAAGGGGTAGCGGAGCGCACAGATACGCAGTATTTT

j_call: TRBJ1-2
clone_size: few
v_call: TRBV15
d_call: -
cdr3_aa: CATSRDATSGAGYGYTF
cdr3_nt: TGTGCCACCAGCAGAGACGCCACATCAGGGGCTGGGTATGGCTACACCTTC